The clone carrying this T cell receptor beta chain has a handful of counts. Its antigen remains unknown. The gene names here belong to mouse. The sequenced fragment ends 4 residues before the CDR3 boundary, so the rest is inferred from the germline J gene. The CDR3 covers 13 residues. Germline values: CDR1 FNHDT, CDR2 SITEND (reference sequence). In each case, RNA was isolated and then reverse transcribed into cDNA as the sequencing template. Produced via immunoSEQ multiplex PCR; TCRdb's table is partial and in-frame only. The specimen has roughly 260,000 clones, none found just once. The data originate from a study of CD8+ T cells in alopecia areata. Study background: Skin was taken from approximately 6-12-month-old C3H/HeJ graft donors that had spontaneous alopecia and grafted onto roughly 7-11-week-old female C3H/HeJ mice. Points from the study as a whole: Shared TCR sequences were less clear between patients than in mice, possibly partly from HLA diversity. Scalp data also include sequences from resident alphabeta T cells of normal skin. Lesional scalp displayed greater clonality than normal scalp, most notably in alopecia totalis/universalis.

CD4, CD8alpha, NKG2D, NKG2ACE and other markers guided sorting of pooled cutaneous lymph node cells. The chain employs TRBV19 and TRBJ1-1, with D perhaps TRBD1 (5 bases). Sequencing was carried out using CD4+ T cells sorted from a lymph node. This sequence was found in a C3H/HeJ mouse with alopecia areata. The strain's MHC haplotype is H2-k. CDR3 sequence reads: CASSIGREAEVFF. The sequenced part of the CDR3 DNA is TGTGCCAGCAGTATAGGCAGGGAAGCA.